Each of the 4 T cell receptor beta chains below was sequenced from the same sample in a study of T cells in Graves' hyperthyroidism and ophthalmopathy. From RNA transcripts, TCR beta CDR3 regions were amplified. HTBI primers drove first-round RT-PCR of the TCR CDR3. From the multiplex PCR reads, TCRdb called clonotypes with MiXCR, one entry per CDR3 protein. The repertoire holds 500,000 to 600,000 distinct CDR3 sequences, with 40% to 55% as singletons. Specimen: peripheral blood or thyroid tissue (not recorded which). Receptor source: an adult woman with Graves' disease, either hyperthyroidism or ophthalmopathy (not recorded which).

The J gene is TRBJ1-1, the V gene TRBV20-1, with D unresolved. The CDR3 loop spans 12 amino acids. V was cut by 8 bases and J by 5 bases, with 15 bases left in between. Germline V CDR1 and CDR2: DFQATT, SNEGSKA (reference sequence). The CDR3 DNA reads TGCAGTTACGGTGTTGGGGAAACTGAAGCTTTCTTT. This translates into CSYGVGETEAFF.

The genes are TRBV7-2 and TRBJ2-7; TRBD1 matches 7 bases. This CDR3 contains 15 residues. The germline V gene encodes CDR1 SGHTA and CDR2 FQGNSA. V lost 5 bases, J lost 5 bases, and 12 bases stayed unmatched. The CDR3 loop reads CASSITRDREHEQYF. As DNA, the CDR3 is TGTGCCAGCAGCATCACTCGGGACAGAGAGCACGAGCAGTACTTC. Combining the CDR3 with reference TRBV7-2 and TRBJ2-7 gives the whole variable domain GAGVSQSPSNKVTEKGKDVELRCDPISGHTALYWYRQSLGQGLEFLIYFQGNSAPDKSGLPSDRFSAERTGGSVSTLTIQRTQQEDSAVYLCASSITRDREHEQYFGPGTRLTVT.

This rearrangement joins TRBV6-5 to TRBJ1-6, with D maybe TRBD1 (5 bases). Germline assignment: CDR1 MNHEY and CDR2 SVGAGI. This CDR3 spans 16 amino acids. V lost 2 bases, J lost 5 bases, and 13 bases lay in between. Here the CDR3 reads CASSYSGARDNSPLHF. The CDR3 region has the DNA TGTGCCAGCAGTTACAGCGGGGCCAGGGATAATTCACCCCTCCACTTT.

This clonotype was counted ten times or more. The chain uses TRBV11-2 and TRBJ2-7, with TRBD2 as a possible D gene (6 bases). The V and J ends lost 0 bases and 3 bases respectively, with 12 bases between them. The germline gives CDR1 SGHAT, CDR2 FQNNGV. This CDR3 spans 15 amino acids. CDR3 amino acids: CASSLDGRTRYEQYF. The CDR3 DNA follows: TGTGCCAGCAGCTTAGACGGGAGAACCCGCTACGAGCAGTACTTC.